This TCR beta chain originates from a study of blood T cells in healthy people across ages. In this sample, this clonotype turned up a few times. The CDR3 extends over 14 amino acids. Germline V gene lookup returns CDR1 LNHNV and CDR2 YYDKDF (reference sequence). Trimming left V 0 bases short and J 4 bases short, with 7 bases between. A second PCR of roughly 7 to 11 cycles used a sample-barcoded 5' primer and a J-beta primer mix. A single record per CDR3 protein comes from TCRdb applying MiXCR to the 5' RACE reads. The sample shows about 640,000 distinct CDR3 sequences, less than 45% of them seen only once.

The TCR was taken from a man older than 75 in good health. Sequenced material: blood. The chain is built from TRBV15 and TRBJ2-4; D is unresolved. The CDR3 region has the DNA TGTGCCACCAGCAGAGATCAACAGAAAAACATTCAGTACTTC. Translation: CATSRDQQKNIQYF.